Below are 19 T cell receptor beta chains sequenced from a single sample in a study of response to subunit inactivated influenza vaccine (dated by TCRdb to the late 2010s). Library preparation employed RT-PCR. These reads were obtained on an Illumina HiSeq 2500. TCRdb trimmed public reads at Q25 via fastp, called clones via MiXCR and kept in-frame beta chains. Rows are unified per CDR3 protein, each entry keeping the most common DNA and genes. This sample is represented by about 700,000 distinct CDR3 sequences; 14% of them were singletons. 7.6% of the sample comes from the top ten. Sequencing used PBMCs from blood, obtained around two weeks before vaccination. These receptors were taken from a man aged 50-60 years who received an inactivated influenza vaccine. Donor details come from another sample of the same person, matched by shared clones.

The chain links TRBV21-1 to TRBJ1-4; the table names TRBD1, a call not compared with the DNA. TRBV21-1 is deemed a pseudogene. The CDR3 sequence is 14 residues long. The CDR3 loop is CASSKGQGIEKLFF. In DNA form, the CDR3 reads TGTGCCAGCAGCAAGGGACAGGGAATTGAAAAACTGTTTTTT.

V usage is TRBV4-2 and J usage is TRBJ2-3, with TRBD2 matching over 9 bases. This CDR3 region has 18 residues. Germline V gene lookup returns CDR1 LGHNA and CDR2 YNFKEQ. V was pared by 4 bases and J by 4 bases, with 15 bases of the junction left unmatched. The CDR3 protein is CASSPGTSRSFRPDTQYF. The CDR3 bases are TGTGCCAGCAGCCCCGGGACTAGCAGGTCGTTCCGACCAGATACGCAGTATTTT.

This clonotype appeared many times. In DNA form, the CDR3 reads TGTGCCATCAGTGATCAGACAGGGTACTCCTACGAGCAGTACTTC. It translates to CAISDQTGYSYEQYF. V gene TRBV10-3 combines with J gene TRBJ2-7; TRBD1 aligns across 7 bases. The CDR3 length is 15 residues. V was pared by 3 bases and J by 0 bases, with 5 bases of the junction left unmatched. Germline CDR1 and CDR2: ENHRY and SYGVKD.

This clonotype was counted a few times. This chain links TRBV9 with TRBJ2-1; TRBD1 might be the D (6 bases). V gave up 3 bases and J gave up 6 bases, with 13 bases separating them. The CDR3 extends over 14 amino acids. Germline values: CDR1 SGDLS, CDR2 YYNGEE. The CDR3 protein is CASSDWGQVNEQFF. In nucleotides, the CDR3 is TGTGCCAGCAGCGACTGGGGGCAAGTCAATGAGCAGTTCTTC.

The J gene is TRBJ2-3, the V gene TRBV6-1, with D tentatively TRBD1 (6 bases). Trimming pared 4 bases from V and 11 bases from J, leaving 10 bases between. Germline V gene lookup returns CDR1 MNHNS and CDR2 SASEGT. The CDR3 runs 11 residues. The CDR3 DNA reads TGTGCCAGCAGTGGACAGGTGCAGCAGTATTTT. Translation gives CASSGQVQQYF.

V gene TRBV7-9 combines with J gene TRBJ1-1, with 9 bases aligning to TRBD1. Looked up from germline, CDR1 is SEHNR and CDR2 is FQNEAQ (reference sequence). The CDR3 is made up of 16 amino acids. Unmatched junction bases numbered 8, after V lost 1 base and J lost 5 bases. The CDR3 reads CASSLGGQGQRTEAFF. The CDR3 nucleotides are TGTGCCAGCAGCTTAGGGGGACAGGGTCAGAGGACTGAAGCTTTCTTT.

In nucleotides, the CDR3 is TGCAGCGTGCAGGGTGGTGAGCAGTTCTTC. Translation: CSVQGGEQFF. The rearrangement uses TRBV29-1 and TRBJ2-1, with D tentatively TRBD1 (5 bases). The V end lost 6 bases, the J end lost 9 bases, and 9 bases lay between the germline ends. This CDR3 has 10 residues. Germline V gene data show CDR1 as SQVTM and CDR2 as ANQGSEA.

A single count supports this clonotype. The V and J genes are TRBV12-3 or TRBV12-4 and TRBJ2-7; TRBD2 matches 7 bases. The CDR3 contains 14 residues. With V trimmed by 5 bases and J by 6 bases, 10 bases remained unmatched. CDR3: CASSTRPGEGEQYF. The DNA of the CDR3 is TGTGCCAGCAGTACAAGGCCCGGGGAGGGCGAGCAGTACTTC.

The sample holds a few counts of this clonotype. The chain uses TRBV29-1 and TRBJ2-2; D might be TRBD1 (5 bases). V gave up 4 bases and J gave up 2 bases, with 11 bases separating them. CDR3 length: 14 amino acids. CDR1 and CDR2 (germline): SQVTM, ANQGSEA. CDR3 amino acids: CSVAPRANTGELFF. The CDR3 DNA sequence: TGCAGCGTTGCTCCCAGGGCCAACACCGGGGAGCTGTTTTTT.

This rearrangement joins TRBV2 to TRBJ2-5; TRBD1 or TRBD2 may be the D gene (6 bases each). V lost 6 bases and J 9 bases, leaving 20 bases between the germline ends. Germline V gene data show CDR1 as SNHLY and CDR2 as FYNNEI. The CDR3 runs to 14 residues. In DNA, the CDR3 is TGTGCCAGCAGGTCTGGACCTTCCCGGGGGCCCCAGTACTTC. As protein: CASRSGPSRGPQYF.

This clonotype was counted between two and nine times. CDR3 in amino acids: CASSSGQSGKYF. DNA of the CDR3: TGTGCCAGCAGCTCCGGACAGTCTGGAAAGTACTTC. The V and J genes are TRBV5-5 and TRBJ2-7; possible D gene TRBD1, 6 bases. Germline loops: CDR1 SGHKS, CDR2 YYEKEE (reference sequence). V was shortened by 3 bases and J by 11 bases, with 15 bases between the two germline ends. The CDR3 is 12 amino acids.

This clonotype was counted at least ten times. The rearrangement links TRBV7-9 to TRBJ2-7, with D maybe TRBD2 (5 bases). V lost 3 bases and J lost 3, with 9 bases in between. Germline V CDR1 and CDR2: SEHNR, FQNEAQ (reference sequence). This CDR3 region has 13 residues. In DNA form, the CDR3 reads TGTGCCAGCAGCTTGAGGGCAGACTACGAGCAGTACTTC. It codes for CASSLRADYEQYF.

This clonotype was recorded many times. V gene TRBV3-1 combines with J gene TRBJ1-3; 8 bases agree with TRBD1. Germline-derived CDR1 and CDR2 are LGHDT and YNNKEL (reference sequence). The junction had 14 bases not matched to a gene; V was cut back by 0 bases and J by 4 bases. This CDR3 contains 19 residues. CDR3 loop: CASSQEIWQQGVSGNTIYF. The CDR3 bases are TGTGCCAGCAGCCAAGAGATTTGGCAACAGGGGGTTTCCGGAAACACCATATATTTT.

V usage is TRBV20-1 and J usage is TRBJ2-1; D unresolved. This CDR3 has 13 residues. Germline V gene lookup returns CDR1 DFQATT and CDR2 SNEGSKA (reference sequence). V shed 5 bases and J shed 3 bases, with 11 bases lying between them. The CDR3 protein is CSADRMGYNEQFF. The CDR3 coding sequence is TGCAGTGCTGACCGGATGGGCTACAATGAGCAGTTCTTC.

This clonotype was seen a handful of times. This CDR3 reads CASSLARGAWEQYF. DNA of the CDR3: TGTGCCAGCAGCTTAGCGCGGGGGGCATGGGAGCAGTACTTC. V gene TRBV7-2 combines with J gene TRBJ2-7, with 8 nucleotides matching TRBD2. The CDR3 is 14 residues long. Trimming cost V 0 bases and J 7 bases; bases outside gene matches: 5. Germline CDR1 is SGHTA and CDR2 is FQGNSA.

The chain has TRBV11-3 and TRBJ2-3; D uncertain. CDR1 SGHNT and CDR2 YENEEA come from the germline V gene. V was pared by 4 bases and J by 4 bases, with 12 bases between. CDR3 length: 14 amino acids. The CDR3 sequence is CASSSASLSDTQYF. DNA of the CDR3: TGTGCCAGCAGCTCTGCCAGCCTTTCAGATACGCAGTATTTT.

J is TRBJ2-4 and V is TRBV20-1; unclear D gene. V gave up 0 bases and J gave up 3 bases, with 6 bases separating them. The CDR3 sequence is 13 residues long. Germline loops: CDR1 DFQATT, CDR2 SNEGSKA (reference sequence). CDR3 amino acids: CSAREGSKNIQYF. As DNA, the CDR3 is TGCAGTGCTAGAGAGGGCAGCAAAAACATTCAGTACTTC.

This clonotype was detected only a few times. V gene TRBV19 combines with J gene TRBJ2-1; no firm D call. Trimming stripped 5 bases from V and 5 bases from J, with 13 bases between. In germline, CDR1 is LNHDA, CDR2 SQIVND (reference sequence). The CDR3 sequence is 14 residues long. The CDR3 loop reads CASSADPAHNEQFF. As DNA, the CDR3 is TGTGCCAGTAGTGCAGATCCGGCCCACAATGAGCAGTTCTTC.

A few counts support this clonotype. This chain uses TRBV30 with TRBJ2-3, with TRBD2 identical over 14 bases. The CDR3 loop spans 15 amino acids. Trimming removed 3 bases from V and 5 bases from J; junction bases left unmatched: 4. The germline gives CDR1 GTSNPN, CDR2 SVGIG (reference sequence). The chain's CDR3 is CAWSLGLAGEDTQYF. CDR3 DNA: TGTGCCTGGAGCTTGGGACTAGCGGGGGAAGATACGCAGTATTTT.